What follows are 3 T cell receptor beta chains derived from one specimen sequenced in a study of cytomegalovirus exposure and HLA in healthy donors. With 60 Vbeta and 13 Jbeta primers, the PCR was carried out. Profiling relied on immunoSEQ multiplex PCR, and the TCRdb table lists in-frame clones only, not all of them. The sample shows 95,000 to 110,000 clones, more than 70% of them seen only once. Source material: PBMCs. The receptors originated from a young man in good health and CMV-seronegative.

The count of this clone is one. The gene calls are TRBV5-6 and TRBJ2-3, with D maybe TRBD2 (6 bases). V shed 5 bases and J shed 1 base, with 11 bases lying between them. In germline, CDR1 is SGHDT, CDR2 YYEEEE. CDR3 length: 14 amino acids. The CDR3 region has the DNA TGTGCCAGCAGGACTAGGAAGGGCACAGATACGCAGTATTTT. Translating it yields CASRTRKGTDTQYF. The entire variable domain, with the rest obtained from reference TRBV5-6 and TRBJ2-3, is as follows: DAGVTQSPTHLIKTRGQQVTLRCSPKSGHDTVSWYQQALGQGPQFIFQYYEEEERQRGNFPDRFSGHQFPNYSSELNVNALLLGDSALYLCASRTRKGTDTQYFGPGTRLTVL.

This chain links TRBV7-2 with TRBJ2-1; 7 nucleotides match TRBD1. Per germline, CDR1 SGHTA and CDR2 FQGNSA. This CDR3 comprises 14 residues. The junction had 4 bases not matched to a gene; V was cut back by 5 bases and J by 3 bases. This CDR3 is CASSRTGNYNEQFF. For the CDR3, the DNA is TGTGCCAGCAGCCGGACAGGTAACTACAATGAGCAGTTCTTC. The complete variable domain, with remaining parts taken from reference TRBV7-2 and TRBJ2-1, reads GAGVSQSPSNKVTEKGKDVELRCDPISGHTALYWYRQSLGQGLEFLIYFQGNSAPDKSGLPSDRFSAERTGGSVSTLTIQRTQQEDSAVYLCASSRTGNYNEQFFGPGTRLTVL.

This clone was picked up a small number of times. The chain links TRBV6-6 to TRBJ1-3; D gene unclear. Trimming shortened V by 5 bases and J by 4 bases, and 6 bases separated the two germline ends. Germline V gene data show CDR1 as MNHNY and CDR2 as SVGAGI (reference sequence). CDR3 size: 12 residues. In DNA, the CDR3 is TGTGCCAGCAGTCCAACAGGAAACACCATATATTTT. It codes for CASSPTGNTIYF.